A single sample gave rise to the 19 T cell receptor beta chains below, sequenced in a study of T cells in Graves' hyperthyroidism and ophthalmopathy. TCR beta CDR3 sequences were amplified from RNA transcripts. When the TCR CDR3 underwent first-round RT-PCR, the HTBI primer set was used. From the multiplex PCR reads, TCRdb called clonotypes with MiXCR, one entry per CDR3 protein. This sample has approximately 560,000 distinct CDR3 sequences, with roughly 46% found just once. Sample: peripheral blood or thyroid tissue (not recorded which). These receptors were collected from a woman between 18 and 29 years old with Graves' hyperthyroidism.

This clonotype was detected only a few times. The rearrangement uses TRBV11-2 and TRBJ1-2, with D hard to call. The germline gives CDR1 SGHAT, CDR2 FQNNGV. The V and J ends lost 9 bases and 4 bases respectively, with 6 bases between them. The CDR3 sequence is 10 residues long. CDR3 sequence (DNA): TGTGCCAGAGCCCTCTATGGCTACACCTTC. Residues: CARALYGYTF.

This clonotype was counted once. The CDR3 loop is CASSYSTGAGELFF. DNA of the CDR3: TGTGCCAGCAGTTACTCGACAGGGGCCGGGGAGCTGTTTTTT. This sequence joins TRBV6-5 and TRBJ2-2; TRBD1 aligns across 8 bases. The germline CDR1 and CDR2 sequences are MNHEY and SVGAGI. The CDR3 totals 14 residues. The trim removed 0 bases at V and 6 bases at J, leaving 0 bases unmatched.

The chain links TRBV6-6 to TRBJ1-1; no definite D call. Germline CDR1 and CDR2: MNHNY and SVGAGI (reference sequence). This CDR3 contains 15 residues. Trimming took off 5 bases at V and 0 bases at J, with 13 bases between the two ends. CDR3 sequence: CASSPTDAVNTEAFF. The CDR3 DNA is TGTGCCAGCAGTCCAACGGACGCAGTGAACACTGAAGCTTTCTTT.

The genes are TRBV20-1 and TRBJ2-7; TRBD2 agrees at 10 bases. The CDR3 contains 15 residues. V dropped 3 bases and J dropped 3; count of bases not matched to a gene: 8. Germline V CDR1 and CDR2: DFQATT, SNEGSKA (reference sequence). The CDR3 protein is CSASPYSGRNYEQYF. DNA for the CDR3: TGCAGTGCTAGTCCCTATAGCGGGAGGAACTACGAGCAGTACTTC.

This clonotype was picked up many times. The J gene is TRBJ1-1, the V gene TRBV19; D perhaps matches TRBD1 (6 bases). The germline CDR1 and CDR2 sequences are LNHDA and SQIVND (reference sequence). V gave up 8 bases and J gave up 4 bases, with 11 bases separating them. This CDR3 region has 12 residues. CDR3 coding DNA: TGTGCCAGTGGACAGTTCGGCACTGAAGCTTTCTTT. Translated: CASGQFGTEAFF.

This chain joins TRBV7-9 and TRBJ2-7; D gene ambiguous. The V end lost 2 bases, the J end lost 0 bases, and 17 bases lay between the germline ends. There are 17 residues in the CDR3. Germline CDR1 is SEHNR and CDR2 is FQNEAQ (reference sequence). This CDR3 is CASSLPTSGPISYEQYF. As DNA, the CDR3 is TGTGCCAGCAGCTTACCGACATCCGGGCCGATCTCCTACGAGCAGTACTTC. Based on the CDR3 plus reference TRBV7-9 and TRBJ2-7, the full variable domain is DTGVSQNPRHKITKRGQNVTFRCDPISEHNRLYWYRQTLGQGPEFLTYFQNEAQLEKSRLLSDRFSAERPKGSFSTLEIQRTEQGDSAMYLCASSLPTSGPISYEQYFGPGTRLTVT.

Only a few counts were recorded for this clonotype. The chain links TRBV2 to TRBJ2-7; D is perhaps TRBD2 (6 bases). This CDR3 region has 15 residues. Trimming removed 0 bases at V and 9 bases at J, with 18 bases between. Germline V gives CDR1 SNHLY, CDR2 FYNNEI. The CDR3 DNA sequence: TGTGCCAGCAGTGAAGCGCGGGGCAGGGAAAGGGGGCAGTACTTC. This sequence encodes CASSEARGRERGQYF.

This clonotype was counted ten times or more. The chain carries TRBV7-9 and TRBJ1-1; D not certain. This CDR3 is built from 14 residues. Trimming stripped 7 bases from V and 1 base from J, with 13 bases between. Germline loops: CDR1 SEHNR, CDR2 FQNEAQ (reference sequence). CDR3 nucleotides: TGTGCCAGCATCTTTCCCGTTGCGAACACTGAAGCTTTCTTT. Translated, it gives CASIFPVANTEAFF.

The gene calls are TRBV15 and TRBJ1-1; D gene uncertain. V shed 3 bases and J shed 1 base, with 12 bases lying between them. The CDR3 sequence is 15 residues long. Germline V CDR1 and CDR2: LNHNV, YYDKDF (reference sequence). The CDR3 sequence is CATSSYHGSNTEAFF. The DNA for the CDR3 is TGTGCCACCAGCAGTTACCACGGTTCGAACACTGAAGCTTTCTTT.

The chain combines TRBV27 with TRBJ1-5; TRBD1 matches at 7 bases. V lost 1 base, J lost 5 bases, and 14 bases stayed unmatched. The germline V gene encodes CDR1 MNHEY and CDR2 SMNVEV (reference sequence). CDR3 length equals 18 residues. CDR3 sequence reads: CASSLYQGGRGAHQPQHF. For the CDR3, the DNA is TGTGCCAGCAGTTTATATCAGGGTGGCAGGGGGGCGCATCAGCCCCAGCATTTT.

In its sample, this clonotype was seen a few times. The CDR3 DNA is TGTGCCAGCAGCTTTGACAGCAATGAAAAACTGTTTTTT. Protein sequence: CASSFDSNEKLFF. The chain combines TRBV7-9 with TRBJ1-4, with TRBD1 as a possible D gene (5 bases). Germline values: CDR1 SEHNR, CDR2 FQNEAQ (reference sequence). The CDR3 covers 13 residues. The V end was cut by 3 bases, the J end by 5 bases, with 7 bases between.

The J gene is TRBJ2-5, the V gene TRBV11-2, with a possible D match to TRBD1 (6 bases). Gene TRBJ2-7 matches the end of the DNA better, so the J call may be wrong. The CDR3 contains 15 residues. Germline-derived CDR1 and CDR2 are SGHAT and FQNNGV. As DNA, the CDR3 is TGTGCCAGCAGCTTAGAAAACAGGGAAAACTACGAGCAGTACTTC. Translated: CASSLENRENYEQYF.

This clonotype showed up just a few times. The chain employs TRBV20-1 and TRBJ1-1; 7 bases are shared with TRBD1. Germline V CDR1 and CDR2: DFQATT, SNEGSKA (reference sequence). This CDR3 has 13 residues. Losses at the gene ends were 6 bases for V and 5 bases for J; bases not matched to a gene: 9. The CDR3 spells CSANDRDWTEAFF. The CDR3 DNA is TGCAGTGCCAACGACAGGGATTGGACTGAAGCTTTCTTT.

The chain couples TRBV2 to TRBJ2-3, with a possible D match to TRBD2 (5 bases). Germline-derived CDR1 and CDR2 are SNHLY and FYNNEI. The CDR3 extends over 13 amino acids. DNA for the CDR3: TGTGCTAGCCAAGCGGATACCACAGATACGCAGTATTTT. Translating it yields CASQADTTDTQYF.

This clonotype was detected many times. The DNA for the CDR3 is TGTGCCACCAGTGTTCACGGGGAGCTGTTTTTT. Protein sequence: CATSVHGELFF. The V gene is TRBV24-1, the J gene TRBJ2-2; D uncertain. This CDR3 spans 11 amino acids. Germline V gene data show CDR1 as KGHDR and CDR2 as SFDVKD. V lost 5 bases, J lost 7 bases, and 4 bases lay in between.

This chain links TRBV29-1 with TRBJ1-4; possible D gene TRBD1, 5 bases. Germline lookup yields CDR1 SQVTM and CDR2 ANQGSEA. This CDR3 comprises 12 residues. Trimming cost V 6 bases and J 7 bases, with 12 bases left between them. CDR3 sequence: CSVQGLSEKLFF. CDR3 bases: TGCAGCGTCCAGGGATTGAGTGAAAAACTGTTTTTT.

The chain has TRBV11-1 and TRBJ1-5, with 9 bases identical to TRBD1. The CDR3 is 18 residues long. The germline V gene has CDR1 SGHAT and CDR2 FQDESV (reference sequence). Unmatched junction bases numbered 12, after V lost 5 bases and J lost 1 base. This CDR3 is CASSPGTGLGESNQPQHF. Written as DNA, the CDR3 is TGTGCCAGCAGCCCAGGGACAGGGCTGGGGGAAAGCAATCAGCCCCAGCATTTT. Supplemented by reference TRBV11-1 and TRBJ1-5, the full variable domain reads EAEVAQSPRYKITEKSQAVAFWCDPISGHATLYWYRQILGQGPELLVQFQDESVVDDSQLPKDRFSAERLKGVDSTLKIQPAELGDSAMYLCASSPGTGLGESNQPQHFGDGTRLSIL.

The rearrangement links TRBV7-9 to TRBJ2-7; D gene uncertain. V was trimmed by 6 bases and J by 2 bases, leaving 14 bases between them. This CDR3 has 14 residues. Germline CDR1 and CDR2: SEHNR and FQNEAQ (reference sequence). The CDR3 loop reads CASSGRMLAYEQYF. In DNA form, the CDR3 reads TGTGCCAGCAGTGGACGGATGCTTGCCTACGAGCAGTACTTC.

Points on this clonotype: Germline is not matched at one junction end, which may reflect a read error. V usage is TRBV5-8 and J usage is TRBJ1-2; possibly TRBD1 for D (6 bases). Per the germline V gene, CDR1 is SGHTS and CDR2 is YDEGEE. The CDR3 is made up of 14 amino acids. The CDR3 here is CASSQAMPGDGYTF. CDR3 DNA sequence: TGCGCCAGCAGCCAAGCAATGCCAGGGGATGGCTACACCTTC.